These 27 T cell receptor beta chains share one sample of origin, sequenced in a study of CD8+CD57+ T cells in acquired aplastic anemia. All patients picked for sequencing had shown, by flow cytometry, an expansion of CD8+CD57+ cells. Genomic DNA acted as the template from which TCR beta VDJ combination and CDR3 sequence profiling were carried out. TCRdb analysed the reads with MiXCR anew, one entry per CDR3 protein. The data show around 200,000 distinct CDR3 sequences, approximately 48% seen once. Source material: sorted CD4+, CD8+, or CD8+CD57+ T cells (not recorded which) from PBMCs. Every receptor here comes from a human donor with aplastic anemia.

In this sample, this clonotype turned up many times. The V gene is TRBV2, the J gene TRBJ2-1; the D gene is possibly TRBD2 (9 bases). Germline CDR1 and CDR2: SNHLY and FYNNEI. The germline V and J ends were trimmed by 7 bases and 1 base, with 17 bases remaining between them. The CDR3 is made up of 16 amino acids. The CDR3 DNA sequence: TGTGCCAGCACCGGCGGGAGGGACAGGTCCTACAATGAGCAGTTCTTC. Translation: CASTGGRDRSYNEQFF.

V gene TRBV20-1 combines with J gene TRBJ2-7; no definite D call. The CDR3 has 12 amino acids. Trimming shortened V by 6 bases and J by 5 bases, and 14 bases separated the two germline ends. Looked up from germline, CDR1 is DFQATT and CDR2 is SNEGSKA (reference sequence). CDR3 region: CSARWDRDEQYF. The CDR3 DNA reads TGCAGTGCCAGATGGGATCGTGACGAGCAGTACTTC.

This clonotype was seen ten or more times. J is TRBJ1-4 and V is TRBV5-4; TRBD1 is a possible D gene (6 bases). The length of the CDR3 is 15 residues. Trimming stripped 8 bases from V and 16 bases from J, with 30 bases between. Germline CDR1 reads SGHNT; CDR2 reads YYREEE (reference sequence). This chain's CDR3 is CARPRARDTPRRQFF. The CDR3, as DNA: TGTGCCAGGCCCCGGGCCCGGGACACGCCAAGGAGGCAGTTTTTT.

This clonotype was seen many times. The J gene is TRBJ1-3, the V gene TRBV7-8, with D unclear. Between the trimmed V and J ends, which lost 1 base and 0 bases, there was a span of 4 bases. The CDR3 is 14 amino acids. In germline, CDR1 is SGHVS, CDR2 FQNEAQ. CDR3 sequence: CASSLDISGNTIYF. Written as DNA, the CDR3 is TGTGCCAGCAGCTTAGATATCTCTGGAAACACCATATATTTT.

The J gene is TRBJ2-7, the V gene TRBV7-3; TRBD2 matches at 7 bases. Germline V lookup: CDR1 SGHTA, CDR2 FQGTGA. V lost 2 bases to trimming and J lost 2 bases; unmatched junction nucleotides: 6. The CDR3 is made up of 15 amino acids. CDR3 region: CASSLWGGGPYEQYF. The CDR3 DNA reads TGTGCCAGCAGCTTATGGGGCGGGGGACCCTACGAGCAGTACTTC.

The table lists this clonotype with many counts. This chain joins TRBV5-4 and TRBJ2-3; 10 bases line up with TRBD2. The CDR3 is 19 residues long. Trimming took 6 bases from V and 6 from J; bases not matched to a gene: 22. CDR1 and CDR2 from the germline V gene are SGHNT and YYREEE (reference sequence). Here the CDR3 reads CASTLGQTRAGGPRDTQYF. In DNA, the CDR3 is TGTGCCAGCACCCTGGGACAGACTAGAGCGGGGGGGCCTCGGGATACGCAGTATTTT.

The V call is TRBV19, the J call TRBJ1-2; maybe TRBD1 (6 bases). V shed 5 bases and J shed 7 bases, with 14 bases lying between them. The CDR3 consists of 13 residues. Germline CDR1 reads LNHDA; CDR2 reads SQIVND (reference sequence). CDR3 sequence (DNA): TGTGCCAGTAGTTCTGGGGGCGCGAGTGGCTACACCTTC. This gives the protein CASSSGGASGYTF.

This clonotype was recorded many times. The CDR3 is CASSRNRGANYGYTF. Written as DNA, the CDR3 is TGTGCCAGTAGTAGAAACAGGGGTGCTAACTATGGCTACACCTTC. The rearrangement joins TRBV19 to TRBJ1-2; TRBD1 matches 7 bases. Germline lookup yields CDR1 LNHDA and CDR2 SQIVND (reference sequence). The J segment lost 0 bases and the V segment lost 4 bases, leaving 5 bases of the junction unmatched. The CDR3 consists of 15 residues.

The chain joins TRBV19 to TRBJ2-1; the D gene could be TRBD1 or TRBD2 (6 bases each). Germline CDR1 and CDR2: LNHDA and SQIVND (reference sequence). V lost 4 bases and J 4 bases, leaving 11 bases between the germline ends. The length of the CDR3 is 14 residues. The CDR3 DNA follows: TGTGCCAGTAGTACCCCGGGGGCGTACAATGAGCAGTTCTTC. It yields the protein CASSTPGAYNEQFF.

This clonotype appeared many times. The J gene is TRBJ2-3, the V gene TRBV7-9; unclear D gene. The germline gives CDR1 SEHNR, CDR2 FQNEAQ (reference sequence). The V and J ends lost 1 base and 6 bases respectively, with 11 bases between them. This CDR3 is built from 14 residues. The CDR3 DNA reads TGTGCCAGCAGCTTAGGGTTCGGGTTGGATACGCAGTATTTT. It translates to CASSLGFGLDTQYF.

In its sample, this clonotype was seen many times. This chain joins TRBV2 and TRBJ1-6; D remains ambiguous. The CDR3 is 12 residues long. The germline V and J ends were trimmed by 2 bases and 9 bases, with 5 bases remaining between them. Germline-derived CDR1 and CDR2 are SNHLY and FYNNEI. CDR3 sequence: CASSEQSSPLHF. As DNA, the CDR3 is TGTGCCAGCAGTGAACAGAGTTCACCCCTCCACTTT.

This clonotype has only one observation. V usage is TRBV19 and J usage is TRBJ1-1; no firm D call. Germline V CDR1 and CDR2: LNHDA, SQIVND (reference sequence). The CDR3 runs to 12 residues. Trimming stripped 1 base from V and 4 bases from J, with 4 bases between. The CDR3 sequence is CASSIAGTEAFF. The CDR3 DNA reads as TGTGCCAGTAGTATAGCGGGCACTGAAGCTTTCTTT.

This clonotype has at least ten counts. V is TRBV6-1 and J is TRBJ2-3; D perhaps matches TRBD2 (6 bases). Germline loops: CDR1 MNHNS, CDR2 SASEGT. This CDR3 spans 14 amino acids. The germline V and J ends were trimmed by 6 bases and 4 bases, with 14 bases remaining between them. CDR3 bases: TGTGCCAGCAGCCCTGCGGGGACTTCAGATACGCAGTATTTT. As protein: CASSPAGTSDTQYF.

V is TRBV12-3 or TRBV12-4 and J is TRBJ2-5, with TRBD2 matching 13 bases. Trimming at V came to 3 bases and at J to 5 bases, leaving 0 bases not matched to a gene. This CDR3 spans 14 amino acids. The CDR3 is CASSLTSGGETQYF. Here the CDR3 DNA reads TGTGCCAGCAGTTTGACTAGCGGGGGGGAGACCCAGTACTTC.

This clonotype appeared many times. The rearrangement joins TRBV6-1 to TRBJ1-6; no definite D call. Per the germline V gene, CDR1 is MNHNS and CDR2 is SASEGT. The CDR3 runs 12 residues. V lost 6 bases to trimming and J lost 6 bases, with 6 bases between them. CDR3 loop: CASSSINSPLHF. The CDR3 DNA is TGTGCCAGCAGCTCGATTAATTCACCCCTCCACTTT.

Relative to its sample, this clonotype is medium-sized. The chain is built from TRBV7-6 and TRBJ2-5; 10 bases align to TRBD1. CDR1 and CDR2 (germline): SGHVS, FNYEAQ. The CDR3 runs 15 residues. Losses at the gene ends were 5 bases for V and 4 bases for J; bases not matched to a gene: 7. The CDR3 protein is CASSEPGQGRETQYF. As DNA, the CDR3 is TGTGCCAGCAGCGAACCGGGACAGGGGAGAGAGACCCAGTACTTC.

The J gene is TRBJ1-5, the V gene TRBV20-1, with 8 bases matching TRBD1. The germline gives CDR1 DFQATT, CDR2 SNEGSKA (reference sequence). The CDR3 extends over 13 amino acids. With 4 bases clipped from V and 5 bases from J, the junction kept 4 bases outside the gene matches. The CDR3 bases are TGCAGTGCTACAACAGGGGGGGATCAGCCCCAGCATTTT. Translating gives CSATTGGDQPQHF.

The V call is TRBV20-1, the J call TRBJ2-3; D is perhaps TRBD2 (11 bases). This CDR3 comprises 18 residues. The germline gives CDR1 DFQATT, CDR2 SNEGSKA (reference sequence). Trimming took 5 bases from V and 5 from J, leaving 29 bases between them. The CDR3 loop reads CSAGGDRGVLAGEDTQYF. The CDR3 DNA reads TGCAGTGCTGGGGGGGACAGGGGAGTACTAGCGGGGGAAGATACGCAGTATTTT.

V and J are TRBV7-9 and TRBJ2-4, with no clear D. The CDR3 has 15 residues. Germline lookup yields CDR1 SEHNR and CDR2 FQNEAQ (reference sequence). V was trimmed by 3 bases and J by 0 bases, leaving 9 bases between them. CDR3 DNA: TGTGCCAGCAGCTTTTTTACGCTAGCCAAAAACATTCAGTACTTC. It encodes CASSFFTLAKNIQYF.

The chain employs TRBV11-2 and TRBJ2-3; TRBD2 matches at 9 bases. The V segment lost 5 bases and the J segment 1 base; nucleotides outside the gene matches: 7. CDR1 and CDR2 (germline): SGHAT, FQNNGV. CDR3 length equals 16 residues. Here the CDR3 reads CASSRIAGARTDTQYF. Here the CDR3 DNA reads TGTGCCAGCAGCCGAATAGCGGGGGCCCGCACAGATACGCAGTATTTT.

The CDR3 DNA follows: TGTGCCAGCAGCGAACAATCTATCTCTGGAAACACCATATATTTT. It encodes CASSEQSISGNTIYF. The V call is TRBV7-6, the J call TRBJ1-3; no reliable D call. Germline values: CDR1 SGHVS, CDR2 FNYEAQ. Trimming stripped 5 bases from V and 0 bases from J, with 11 bases between. The CDR3 is 15 residues long.

This clonotype was found once. The J gene is TRBJ2-7, the V gene TRBV5-1; D might be TRBD2 (5 bases). The CDR3 contains 14 residues. CDR1 and CDR2 (germline): SGHRS, YFSETQ. V was clipped by 0 bases and J by 3 bases, with 10 bases between them. CDR3 bases: TGCGCCAGCAGCTTGGGCGGGTTAGGCTACGAGCAGTACTTC. It yields the protein CASSLGGLGYEQYF.

In its sample, this clonotype was seen many times. The chain recombines TRBV20-1 with TRBJ2-7, with D possibly TRBD2 on 5 matching bases. Trimming left V 4 bases short and J 6 bases short, with 19 bases between. Germline loops: CDR1 DFQATT, CDR2 SNEGSKA (reference sequence). The CDR3 runs 14 residues. The CDR3 loop is CSAISSEGLGEQYF. CDR3 nucleotides: TGCAGTGCTATTAGTAGCGAAGGCTTGGGCGAGCAGTACTTC.

In its sample, this clonotype was seen many times. The V call is TRBV12-3 or TRBV12-4, the J call TRBJ2-7; 8 nucleotides agree with TRBD1. This CDR3 has 14 amino acids. Trimming at V came to 2 bases and at J to 5 bases, leaving 5 bases not matched to a gene. The CDR3 region has the DNA TGTGCCAGCAGTTTACCCCAGGGGGCAAACGAGCAGTACTTC. This gives the protein CASSLPQGANEQYF.

This clonotype has a handful of counts. The chain is built from TRBV5-5 and TRBJ2-2, with TRBD2 matching over 8 bases. The CDR3 is 16 amino acids. Germline trimming cut 1 base from V and 5 bases from J; bases unmatched to any gene: 7. Germline CDR1 and CDR2: SGHKS and YYEKEE (reference sequence). This CDR3 is CASSLSTGGRTGELFF. The CDR3 DNA sequence: TGTGCCAGCAGCTTGAGCACGGGGGGGCGGACCGGGGAGCTGTTTTTT.

V gene TRBV2 combines with J gene TRBJ1-1; unclear D gene. CDR3 length: 11 amino acids. The germline V gene has CDR1 SNHLY and CDR2 FYNNEI. V was shortened by 7 bases and J by 5 bases, with 8 bases between the two germline ends. For the CDR3, the DNA is TGTGCCAGCATAACCGGGACTGAAGCTTTCTTT. It translates to CASITGTEAFF.

Points on this clonotype: This may stem from a read error, because a much larger clone lies one nucleotide away. The rearrangement joins TRBV7-3 to TRBJ1-1, with D perhaps matching TRBD1 (5 bases). This CDR3 spans 14 amino acids. In germline, CDR1 is SGHTA, CDR2 FQGTGA. Here the CDR3 reads CASSLQGPDTDAFF. The DNA of the CDR3 is TGTGCCAGCAGCTTACAGGGACCTGACACTGACGCTTTCTTT.